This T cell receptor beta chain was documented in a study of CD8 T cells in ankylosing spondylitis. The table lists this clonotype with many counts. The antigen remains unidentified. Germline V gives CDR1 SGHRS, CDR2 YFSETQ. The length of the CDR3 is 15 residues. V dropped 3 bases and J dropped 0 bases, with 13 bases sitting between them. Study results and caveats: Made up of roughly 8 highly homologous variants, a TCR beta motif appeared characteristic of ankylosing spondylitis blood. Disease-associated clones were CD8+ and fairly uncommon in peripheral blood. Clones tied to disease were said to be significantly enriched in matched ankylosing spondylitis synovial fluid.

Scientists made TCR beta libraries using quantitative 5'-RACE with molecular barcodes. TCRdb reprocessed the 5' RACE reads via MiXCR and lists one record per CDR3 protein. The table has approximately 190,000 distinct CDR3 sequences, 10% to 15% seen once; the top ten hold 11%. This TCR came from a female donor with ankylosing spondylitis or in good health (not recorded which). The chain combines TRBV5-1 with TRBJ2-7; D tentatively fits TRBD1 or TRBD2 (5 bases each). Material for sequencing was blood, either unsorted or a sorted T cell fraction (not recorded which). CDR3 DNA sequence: TGCGCCAGCAGCTCACGGGACGGAAGCTCCTACGAGCAGTACTTC. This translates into CASSSRDGSSYEQYF.